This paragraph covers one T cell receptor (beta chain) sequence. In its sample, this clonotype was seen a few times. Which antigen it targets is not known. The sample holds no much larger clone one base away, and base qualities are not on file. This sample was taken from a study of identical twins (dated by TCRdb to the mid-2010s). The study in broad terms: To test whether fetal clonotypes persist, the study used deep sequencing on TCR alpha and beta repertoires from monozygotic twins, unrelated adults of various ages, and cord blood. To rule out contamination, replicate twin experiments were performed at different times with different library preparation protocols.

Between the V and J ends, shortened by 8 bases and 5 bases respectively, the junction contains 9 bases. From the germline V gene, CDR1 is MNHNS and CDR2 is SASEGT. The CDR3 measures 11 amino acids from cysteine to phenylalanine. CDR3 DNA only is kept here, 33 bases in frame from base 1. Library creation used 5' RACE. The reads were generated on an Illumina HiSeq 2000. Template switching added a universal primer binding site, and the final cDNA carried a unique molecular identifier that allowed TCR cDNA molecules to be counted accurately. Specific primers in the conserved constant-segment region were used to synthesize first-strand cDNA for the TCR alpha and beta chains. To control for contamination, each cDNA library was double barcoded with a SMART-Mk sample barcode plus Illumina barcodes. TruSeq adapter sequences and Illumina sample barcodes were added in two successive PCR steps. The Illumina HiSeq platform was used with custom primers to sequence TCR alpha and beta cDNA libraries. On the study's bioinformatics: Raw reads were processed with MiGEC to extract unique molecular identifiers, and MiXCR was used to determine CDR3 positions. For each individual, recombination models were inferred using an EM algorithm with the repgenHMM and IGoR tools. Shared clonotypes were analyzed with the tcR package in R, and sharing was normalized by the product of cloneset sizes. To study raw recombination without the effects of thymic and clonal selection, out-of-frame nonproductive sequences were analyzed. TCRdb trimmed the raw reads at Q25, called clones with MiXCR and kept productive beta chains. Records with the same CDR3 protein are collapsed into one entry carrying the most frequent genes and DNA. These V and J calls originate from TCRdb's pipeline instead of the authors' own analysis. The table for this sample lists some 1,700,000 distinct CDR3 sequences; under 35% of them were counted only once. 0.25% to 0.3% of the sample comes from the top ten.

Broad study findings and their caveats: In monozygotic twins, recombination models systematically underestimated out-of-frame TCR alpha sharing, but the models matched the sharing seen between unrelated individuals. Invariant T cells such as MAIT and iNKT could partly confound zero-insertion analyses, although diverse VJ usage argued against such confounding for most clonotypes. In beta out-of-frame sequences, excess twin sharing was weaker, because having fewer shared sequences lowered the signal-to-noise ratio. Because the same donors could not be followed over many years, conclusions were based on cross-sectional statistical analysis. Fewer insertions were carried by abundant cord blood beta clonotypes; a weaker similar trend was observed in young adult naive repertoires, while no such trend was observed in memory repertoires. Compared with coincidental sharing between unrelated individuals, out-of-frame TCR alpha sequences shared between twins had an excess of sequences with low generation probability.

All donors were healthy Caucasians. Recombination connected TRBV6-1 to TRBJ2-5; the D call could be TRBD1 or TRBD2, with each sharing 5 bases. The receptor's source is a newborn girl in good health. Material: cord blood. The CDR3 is CASLWGETQYF. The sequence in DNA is TGTGCCAGCTTATGGGGGGAGACCCAGTACTTC.